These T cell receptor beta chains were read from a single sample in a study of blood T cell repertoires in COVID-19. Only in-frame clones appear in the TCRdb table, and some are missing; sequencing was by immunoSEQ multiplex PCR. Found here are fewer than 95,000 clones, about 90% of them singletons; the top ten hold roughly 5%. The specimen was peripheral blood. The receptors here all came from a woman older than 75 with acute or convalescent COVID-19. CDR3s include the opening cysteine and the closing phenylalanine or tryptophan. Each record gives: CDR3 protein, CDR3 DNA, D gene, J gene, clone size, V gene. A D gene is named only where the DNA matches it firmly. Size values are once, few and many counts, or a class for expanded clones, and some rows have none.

CDR3aa: CATSLGQGWSEAFF
CDR3nt: TGTGCCACCAGCCTAGGGCAGGGTTGGTCTGAAGCTTTCTTT
d_gene: NA
j_gene: TRBJ1-1
abundance: NA
v_gene: TRBV15

CDR3aa: CAWEVAGKYGYTF
CDR3nt: TGTGCCTGGGAAGTGGCAGGAAAGTATGGCTACACCTTC
d_gene: NA
j_gene: TRBJ1-2
abundance: NA
v_gene: TRBV30

CDR3aa: CASRGTDLYF
CDR3nt: TGTGCCAGCCGCGGGACCGATCTATATTTT
d_gene: NA
j_gene: TRBJ1-3
abundance: NA
v_gene: TRBV5-8

CDR3aa: CASSLAGERDEQFF
CDR3nt: TGCGCCAGCAGCTTGGCCGGGGAGCGGGATGAGCAGTTCTTC
d_gene: NA
j_gene: TRBJ2-1
abundance: NA
v_gene: TRBV5-1

CDR3aa: CASGHPSVGQETQYF
CDR3nt: TGTGCCAGCGGACATCCTAGCGTGGGGCAAGAGACCCAGTACTTC
d_gene: NA
j_gene: TRBJ2-5
abundance: NA
v_gene: TRBV7-6

CDR3aa: CASSIAGINTEAFF
CDR3nt: TGTGCCAGCAGCATAGCGGGGATCAACACTGAAGCTTTCTTT
d_gene: NA
j_gene: TRBJ1-1
abundance: NA
v_gene: TRBV11-2

CDR3aa: CAWRGTAWTEAFF
CDR3nt: TGTGCCTGGAGGGGGACAGCCTGGACTGAAGCTTTCTTT
d_gene: TRBD1
j_gene: TRBJ1-1
abundance: NA
v_gene: TRBV30

CDR3aa: CASTSTGGPDTEAFF
CDR3nt: TGTGCCAGTACATCGACAGGGGGCCCGGACACTGAAGCTTTCTTT
d_gene: TRBD1
j_gene: TRBJ1-1
abundance: NA
v_gene: TRBV19

CDR3aa: CASSPGGTEAFF
CDR3nt: TGTGCCAGCAGCCCCGGGGGCACTGAAGCTTTCTTT
d_gene: NA
j_gene: TRBJ1-1
abundance: NA
v_gene: TRBV3-1/TRBV3-2

CDR3aa: CASSLGETTQYF
CDR3nt: TGTGCCAGCTCCCTTGGGGAGACGACCCAGTACTTC
d_gene: NA
j_gene: TRBJ2-5
abundance: NA
v_gene: TRBV5-4

CDR3aa: CASSFSSGTGDNEQFF
CDR3nt: TGTGCCAGCAGCTTCTCCTCCGGGACAGGAGACAATGAGCAGTTCTTC
d_gene: TRBD1
j_gene: TRBJ2-1
abundance: once
v_gene: TRBV7-8

CDR3aa: CATSTDRLGDQPQHF
CDR3nt: TGTGCCACCAGCACGGACAGATTAGGCGATCAGCCCCAGCATTTT
d_gene: NA
j_gene: TRBJ1-5
abundance: few
v_gene: TRBV15

CDR3aa: CASSQIDRAGANVLTF
CDR3nt: TGTGCCAGCAGCCAAATTGACAGGGCTGGGGCCAACGTCCTGACTTTC
d_gene: TRBD1
j_gene: TRBJ2-6
abundance: NA
v_gene: TRBV4-2

CDR3aa: CASSQRGTSGSYEQYF
CDR3nt: TGTGCCAGCAGCCAAAGGGGGACTAGCGGGAGTTACGAGCAGTACTTC
d_gene: TRBD2
j_gene: TRBJ2-7
abundance: NA
v_gene: TRBV3-1/TRBV3-2

CDR3aa: CASSQDSRLGQETQYF
CDR3nt: TGTGCCAGCAGCCAAGATTCTCGACTAGGCCAAGAGACCCAGTACTTC
d_gene: NA
j_gene: TRBJ2-5
abundance: NA
v_gene: TRBV14

CDR3aa: CASLGGGAAYNEQFF
CDR3nt: TGTGCCAGTCTTGGCGGGGGGGCCGCTTACAATGAGCAGTTCTTC
d_gene: TRBD2
j_gene: TRBJ2-1
abundance: NA
v_gene: TRBV27

CDR3aa: CASSEAPGQGAHEQFF
CDR3nt: TGTGCCAGCAGTGAAGCGCCGGGACAGGGGGCACATGAGCAGTTCTTC
d_gene: TRBD1
j_gene: TRBJ2-1
abundance: NA
v_gene: TRBV6-1

CDR3aa: CAIPLEGAPGELFF
CDR3nt: TGCGCCATCCCTTTGGAGGGGGCACCCGGGGAGCTGTTTTTT
d_gene: NA
j_gene: TRBJ2-2
abundance: NA
v_gene: TRBV5-1

CDR3aa: CASSLRPGTGDMAQHF
CDR3nt: TGCGCCAGCAGCCTTAGACCCGGGACAGGGGACATGGCCCAGCATTTT
d_gene: TRBD1
j_gene: TRBJ1-5
abundance: NA
v_gene: TRBV5-1

CDR3aa: CASSQGQTYNSPLHF
CDR3nt: TGTGCCAGCAGCCAAGGACAGACCTATAATTCACCCCTCCACTTT
d_gene: NA
j_gene: TRBJ1-6
abundance: NA
v_gene: TRBV3-1/TRBV3-2

CDR3aa: CASSSYGTFTDTQYF
CDR3nt: TGTGCCAGCAGCTCGTATGGGACTTTCACAGATACGCAGTATTTT
d_gene: NA
j_gene: TRBJ2-3
abundance: NA
v_gene: TRBV7-8

CDR3aa: CASRDSDTDTQYF
CDR3nt: TGTGCCAGCAGGGACAGCGACACAGATACGCAGTATTTT
d_gene: NA
j_gene: TRBJ2-3
abundance: NA
v_gene: TRBV6-5

CDR3aa: CASSVGNRGTGELFF
CDR3nt: TGTGCCAGCAGCGTAGGGAATCGGGGCACCGGGGAGCTGTTTTTT
d_gene: NA
j_gene: TRBJ2-2
abundance: NA
v_gene: TRBV9

CDR3aa: CASSWEGETQYF
CDR3nt: TGTGCCAGCAGTTGGGAGGGGGAGACCCAGTACTTC
d_gene: TRBD2
j_gene: TRBJ2-5
abundance: NA
v_gene: TRBV5-6